Listed here are 13 T cell receptor beta chains from one sample, sequenced in a study of PD-1 blockade in classical Hodgkin lymphoma. Noted time point: cycle 4 day 1 (C4D1), after 5 to 7 weeks of nivolumab. No patient escaped relapse after autologous stem cell transplantation, and brentuximab vedotin exposure varied. Isolation of CD4+ T cells from thawed PBMCs was performed by magnetic negative selection. Clones were read by immunoSEQ multiplex PCR, and TCRdb kept only the in-frame ones, dropping some. The sample carries some 27,000 clones, roughly 80% recorded once. The specimen comprised CD4+ T cells from blood, sampled before the fourth cycle of nivolumab. The receptors derive from a human donor with classical Hodgkin lymphoma.

The rearrangement uses TRBV6-6 and TRBJ2-7; D call uncertain. V lost 6 bases and J 3 bases, leaving 12 bases between the germline ends. The CDR3 has 13 residues. CDR1 and CDR2 from the germline V gene are MNHNY and SVGAGI (reference sequence). The DNA for the CDR3 is TGTGCCAGCAGGGATGGACGGATCTACGAGCAGTACTTC. Its translation: CASRDGRIYEQYF.

The J gene is TRBJ2-1, the V gene TRBV5-1; 11 nucleotides agree with TRBD2. The CDR3 has 14 residues. Germline V CDR1 and CDR2: SGHRS, YFSETQ. V was pared by 3 bases and J by 8 bases, with 4 bases of the junction left unmatched. CDR3 DNA sequence: TGCGCCAGCAGCTCGACTAGCGGGGTATATGAGCAGTTCTTC. It is translated as CASSSTSGVYEQFF. Combining the CDR3 with reference TRBV5-1 and TRBJ2-1 gives the whole variable domain KAGVTQTPRYLIKTRGQQVTLSCSPISGHRSVSWYQQTPGQGLQFLFEYFSETQRNKGNFPGRFSGRQFSNSRSEMNVSTLELGDSALYLCASSSTSGVYEQFFGPGTRLTVL.

The V and J genes are TRBV6-1 and TRBJ2-7; D might be TRBD1 or TRBD2, each matching 6 bases. The length of the CDR3 is 15 residues. The germline V gene encodes CDR1 MNHNS and CDR2 SASEGT. V was clipped by 4 bases and J by 1 base, with 14 bases between them. CDR3 residues: CASSGLGGISYEQYF. The CDR3 nucleotides read TGTGCCAGCAGTGGCCTCGGGGGCATATCCTACGAGCAGTACTTC.

The chain has TRBV5-1 and TRBJ1-4; 10 bases align to TRBD1. The CDR3 is made up of 14 amino acids. Germline V gene lookup returns CDR1 SGHRS and CDR2 YFSETQ. V shed 7 bases and J 7 bases; nucleotides not matched to a gene: 7. The DNA for the CDR3 is TGCGCCAGCCAGCCGGGACAGGGGTCTGAAAAACTGTTTTTT. Translating it yields CASQPGQGSEKLFF.

This rearrangement joins TRBV5-1 to TRBJ1-2; TRBD1 matches at 11 bases. This CDR3 is 14 amino acids long. V shed 4 bases, J shed 7 bases, and the junction held 6 bases outside the gene matches. Germline V CDR1 and CDR2: SGHRS, YFSETQ. The CDR3 protein is CASSPGTGGLGYTF. The DNA of the CDR3 is TGCGCCAGCAGCCCCGGGACAGGGGGTCTTGGCTACACCTTC.

CDR3 in DNA: TGTGCCAGCTCACCGGGCAAACGAGGGGCTAATGAAAAACTGTTTTTT. Translation: CASSPGKRGANEKLFF. The chain uses TRBV18 and TRBJ1-4; possibly TRBD1 for D (5 bases). This CDR3 spans 16 amino acids. Germline-derived CDR1 and CDR2 are KGHSH and LQKENI. V was pared by 3 bases and J by 3 bases, with 14 bases between.

The chain combines TRBV28 with TRBJ2-2; D perhaps matches TRBD1 (5 bases). V lost 8 bases, J lost 2 bases, and 9 bases lay in between. CDR1 is MDHEN, CDR2 SYDVKM, per germline. This CDR3 region has 13 residues. Written as DNA, the CDR3 is TGTGCCAGCCTCCAGGGTAACACCGGGGAGCTGTTTTTT. This sequence encodes CASLQGNTGELFF.

The chain has TRBV7-3 and TRBJ2-5; D possibly corresponds to TRBD1 (6 bases). The CDR3 has 14 amino acids. Germline assignment: CDR1 SGHTA and CDR2 FQGTGA. V was clipped by 2 bases and J by 1 base, with 8 bases between them. The CDR3 sequence: CASSLVGGQETQYF. The CDR3 nucleotides are TGTGCCAGCAGCTTAGTAGGGGGCCAAGAGACCCAGTACTTC.

The V and J genes are TRBV28 and TRBJ2-7, with D uncertain. The V end was cut by 4 bases, the J end by 2 bases, with 6 bases between. CDR3 size: 12 residues. In germline, CDR1 is MDHEN, CDR2 SYDVKM. CDR3 nucleotides: TGTGCCAGCAGTTCGAAAGCCTACGAGCAGTACTTC. Translated, it gives CASSSKAYEQYF.

This sequence joins TRBV11-3 and TRBJ2-3; D assignment may be TRBD1 or TRBD2 (6 bases each). The germline V gene encodes CDR1 SGHNT and CDR2 YENEEA. The CDR3 is 15 amino acids. Trimming removed 5 bases at V and 4 bases at J, with 16 bases between. The CDR3 bases are TGTGCCAGCAGCCCCTCGGAGGGGGGCCCAGATACGCAGTATTTT. Translation gives CASSPSEGGPDTQYF. The whole variable domain, remainder taken from reference TRBV11-3 and TRBJ2-3, is EAGVVQSPRYKIIEKKQPVAFWCNPISGHNTLYWYLQNLGQGPELLIRYENEEAVDDSQLPKDRFSAERLKGVDSTLKIQPAELGDSAVYLCASSPSEGGPDTQYFGPGTRLTVL.

This clone was seen a handful of times. The genes are TRBV9 and TRBJ1-2; D gene ambiguous. CDR1 is SGDLS and CDR2 is YYNGEE in the germline V gene. Trimming stripped 4 bases from V and 1 base from J, with 11 bases between. The CDR3 consists of 14 residues. CDR3 residues: CASSSARDNYGYTF. As DNA, the CDR3 is TGTGCCAGCAGCTCCGCTAGGGATAACTATGGCTACACCTTC.

This sequence joins TRBV10-1 and TRBJ2-5, with D possibly being TRBD2 (6 bases). V lost 3 bases and J 5 bases, leaving 19 bases between the germline ends. The CDR3 extends over 16 amino acids. The germline gives CDR1 WNHNN, CDR2 SYGVQD (reference sequence). CDR3 in DNA: TGCGCCAGCAGTGATGGAGGGGCAGGGCTCTTGGAGACCCAGTACTTC. It is translated as CASSDGGAGLLETQYF.

This chain's CDR3 is CASSSGTVSTEAFF. CDR3 nucleotides: TGTGCCAGCAGCTCGGGGACAGTCTCCACTGAAGCTTTCTTT. The rearrangement uses TRBV5-6 and TRBJ1-1; 7 nucleotides agree with TRBD1. This CDR3 has 14 amino acids. Germline loops: CDR1 SGHDT, CDR2 YYEEEE. After removal of 3 bases from V and 4 bases from J, the junction contained 6 bases not matched to a gene.